These 20 T cell receptor beta chains share one sample of origin, sequenced in a study of blood T cell repertoires in COVID-19. Data came from immunoSEQ multiplex PCR; TCRdb stores just in-frame clones and leaves some out. Among over 150,000 clones listed, 80% to 90% were seen once. Sequencing used peripheral blood. Receptors were obtained from a woman in her sixties with COVID-19, enrolled during active disease.

The count of this clone is one. The chain combines TRBV29-1 with TRBJ1-1; TRBD1 is a possible D gene (5 bases). V was shortened by 4 bases and J by 6 bases, with 9 bases between the two germline ends. In germline, CDR1 is SQVTM, CDR2 ANQGSEA. The CDR3 sequence is 11 residues long. CDR3 DNA sequence: TGCAGCGTTGTTTTCAGGGCTGAAGCTTTCTTT. Amino acid sequence: CSVVFRAEAFF.

The gene calls are TRBV19 and TRBJ1-2; tentative D call: TRBD1 (5 bases). V dropped 5 bases and J dropped 2 bases, with 12 bases sitting between them. Per the germline V gene, CDR1 is LNHDA and CDR2 is SQIVND (reference sequence). The CDR3 has 14 residues. The CDR3 region has the DNA TGTGCCAGTAGTTCTCAACGGGGGAACTATGGCTACACCTTC. Translating it yields CASSSQRGNYGYTF. Full variable domain (missing parts from reference TRBV19 and TRBJ1-2): DGGITQSPKYLFRKEGQNVTLSCEQNLNHDAMYWYRQDPGQGLRLIYYSQIVNDFQKGDIAEGYSVSREKKESFPLTVTSAQKNPTAFYLCASSSQRGNYGYTFGSGTRLTVV.

This clone was found a few times. This chain links TRBV9 with TRBJ2-7; D possibly corresponds to TRBD1 (5 bases). This CDR3 has 14 amino acids. CDR1 is SGDLS and CDR2 is YYNGEE in the germline V gene. V gave up 0 bases and J gave up 2 bases, with 9 bases separating them. CDR3 nucleotides: TGTGCCAGCAGCGTAGATCCAGGGACCTACGAGCAGTACTTC. Encoded protein: CASSVDPGTYEQYF. The variable domain in full, with the rest retrieved from reference TRBV9 and TRBJ2-7, is DSGVTQTPKHLITATGQRVTLRCSPRSGDLSVYWYQQSLDQGLQFLIQYYNGEERAKGNILERFSAQQFPDLHSELNLSSLELGDSALYFCASSVDPGTYEQYFGPGTRLTVT.

This clone was found once. The V call is TRBV19, the J call TRBJ1-2; D gene uncertain. This CDR3 has 12 amino acids. Trimming took 7 bases from V and 6 from J, leaving 12 bases between them. Germline V gene sequence: CDR1 LNHDA, CDR2 SQIVND (reference sequence). The chain's CDR3 is CASKLAQHGYTF. CDR3 sequence (DNA): TGTGCCAGTAAACTAGCTCAACATGGCTACACCTTC.

V is TRBV29-1 and J is TRBJ1-2, with 7 bases fitting TRBD1. The V gene's germline CDR1 is SQVTM and CDR2 ANQGSEA. The CDR3 contains 18 residues. Trimming removed 0 bases from V and 8 bases from J; junction bases left unmatched: 21. Written as DNA, the CDR3 is TGCAGCGTTGAAGATCCCCCCCAACGGACAGGTTTAAGGTGGGGCTACACCTTC. Its translation: CSVEDPPQRTGLRWGYTF.

With respect to this clone: It is likely a read error, because the conserved phenylalanine at the end of the CDR3 is missing. No DNA is shown, since the ends of the CDR3 on it are uncertain; the CDR3 is the one TCRdb lists. V is TRBV27 and J is TRBJ1-1; no DNA check was done on the table's D call, TRBD1. The CDR3 length equals 13 residues, ends included. Germline V gene lookup returns CDR1 MNHEY and CDR2 SMNVEV (reference sequence). The CDR3 sequence: CASSGGGRQGEEL.

The V and J genes are TRBV5-1 and TRBJ1-2; no definite D call. Trimming pared 1 base from V and 3 bases from J, leaving 13 bases between. The CDR3 contains 15 residues. Per the germline V gene, CDR1 is SGHRS and CDR2 is YFSETQ. CDR3 DNA sequence: TGCGCCAGCAGCTTGAGCCCGGGGTCCGACTATGGCTACACCTTC. Translated: CASSLSPGSDYGYTF.

As DNA, the CDR3 is TGTGCCAGCAGTGAACGACAAACTAACTATGGCTACACCTTC. Amino acids: CASSERQTNYGYTF. V usage is TRBV6-1 and J usage is TRBJ1-2, with D unclear. The germline V and J ends were trimmed by 2 bases and 0 bases, with 7 bases remaining between them. The length of the CDR3 is 14 residues. From germline, CDR1 is MNHNS and CDR2 SASEGT.

This sequence joins TRBV5-1 and TRBJ2-3; TRBD2 matches 10 bases. This CDR3 is 17 amino acids long. The germline CDR1 and CDR2 sequences are SGHRS and YFSETQ. V shed 4 bases, J shed 6 bases, and the junction held 14 bases outside the gene matches. The CDR3 DNA sequence: TGCGCCAGCAGCCTCCTGGCTAGCGGGAGTATCCTGGATACGCAGTATTTT. Protein sequence: CASSLLASGSILDTQYF. The variable domain in full, completed from reference TRBV5-1 and TRBJ2-3, reads KAGVTQTPRYLIKTRGQQVTLSCSPISGHRSVSWYQQTPGQGLQFLFEYFSETQRNKGNFPGRFSGRQFSNSRSEMNVSTLELGDSALYLCASSLLASGSILDTQYFGPGTRLTVL.

The rearrangement joins TRBV27 to TRBJ2-1, with D unresolved. The CDR3 spans 12 residues. Trimming took 5 bases from V and 10 from J, leaving 12 bases between them. Germline assignment: CDR1 MNHEY and CDR2 SMNVEV (reference sequence). The CDR3 is CASSPHPVEQFF. The CDR3 bases are TGTGCCAGCAGTCCACATCCCGTGGAGCAGTTCTTC.

The rearrangement uses TRBV23-1 and TRBJ1-2; D is unresolved. TRBV23-1 is noted as an ORF with a role that remains uncertain. V dropped 2 bases and J dropped 2 bases, with 6 bases sitting between them. CDR3 length equals 13 residues. Here the CDR3 DNA reads TGCGCCAGCAGTCAAGCAGGAAACTATGGCTACACCTTC. This codes for CASSQAGNYGYTF.

This chain joins TRBV30 and TRBJ2-1, with 15 bases fitting TRBD2. In germline, CDR1 is GTSNPN, CDR2 SVGIG (reference sequence). The V and J ends lost 2 bases and 5 bases, in that order; junction bases with no gene match: 4. The CDR3 has 16 residues. The CDR3 here is CAWSLGTSGGNNEQFF. DNA of the CDR3: TGTGCCTGGAGTCTCGGGACTAGCGGGGGGAACAATGAGCAGTTCTTC.

The chain carries TRBV5-1 and TRBJ2-7; 8 bases match TRBD1. The CDR3 sequence is 14 residues long. After removal of 1 base from V and 4 bases from J, the junction contained 4 bases not matched to a gene. Germline V lookup: CDR1 SGHRS, CDR2 YFSETQ. Here the CDR3 DNA reads TGCGCCAGCAGCTTGAGCCGACAGGGGTACGAGCAGTACTTC. Translated: CASSLSRQGYEQYF.

The rearrangement links TRBV6-5 to TRBJ2-5; D is uncertain. CDR3 size: 14 residues. The V end was cut by 6 bases, the J end by 4 bases, with 15 bases between. Per the germline V gene, CDR1 is MNHEY and CDR2 is SVGAGI. In DNA, the CDR3 is TGTGCCAGCAGCCCCCTCCAGGCTACAGAGACCCAGTACTTC. It translates to CASSPLQATETQYF.

The V and J genes are TRBV7-2 and TRBJ2-1; 7 bases are a match to TRBD2. Germline V gene lookup returns CDR1 SGHTA and CDR2 FQGNSA. Trimming cost V 4 bases and J 4 bases; bases outside gene matches: 7. The CDR3 is 15 residues long. The CDR3 nucleotides read TGTGCCAGCAGCTCCCCCGGCGGGGGTTACAATGAGCAGTTCTTC. Translated: CASSSPGGGYNEQFF.

V usage is TRBV19 and J usage is TRBJ2-1, with a weak D call TRBD1 (6 bases). Trimming cost V 5 bases and J 5 bases, with 13 bases left between them. The CDR3 spans 14 residues. The V gene's germline CDR1 is LNHDA and CDR2 SQIVND (reference sequence). The CDR3 reads CASSLFDRNNEQFF. The CDR3 DNA reads as TGTGCCAGTAGTCTATTCGACAGGAACAATGAGCAGTTCTTC.

The chain is built from TRBV15 and TRBJ2-2; possible D gene TRBD2, 5 bases. The V gene's germline CDR1 is LNHNV and CDR2 YYDKDF (reference sequence). The CDR3 loop spans 16 amino acids. The V and J ends lost 1 base and 0 bases respectively, with 9 bases between them. Here the CDR3 DNA reads TGTGCCACCAGCAGAGTATTAGCGACGAACACCGGGGAGCTGTTTTTT. The encoded protein is CATSRVLATNTGELFF.

The chain links TRBV7-6 to TRBJ1-6; D remains unclear. CDR1 and CDR2 (germline): SGHVS, FNYEAQ. CDR3 size: 16 residues. V was trimmed by 0 bases and J by 7 bases, leaving 13 bases between them. CDR3 nucleotide sequence: TGTGCCAGCAGCTTAGCGGCGGGTGTGGGAAATTCACCCCTCCACTTT. The encoded protein is CASSLAAGVGNSPLHF.

The chain recombines TRBV2 with TRBJ2-7; TRBD2 agrees at 15 bases. Germline V gene lookup returns CDR1 SNHLY and CDR2 FYNNEI. CDR3 length equals 14 residues. The junction had 1 base not matched to a gene; V was cut back by 6 bases and J by 4 bases. The chain's CDR3 is CASRGTSGRYEQYF. The DNA for the CDR3 is TGTGCCAGCAGGGGGACTAGCGGGAGGTACGAGCAGTACTTC.

The gene calls are TRBV5-6 and TRBJ1-1, with D hard to call. Per germline, CDR1 SGHDT and CDR2 YYEEEE. The CDR3 consists of 12 residues. V was pared by 3 bases and J by 6 bases, with 9 bases between. CDR3 DNA sequence: TGTGCCAGCAGCTCCTCTCCTTCTGAAGCTTTCTTT. Its translation: CASSSSPSEAFF.